Included here is one T cell receptor (beta chain) sequence, with context. Its antigen remains unidentified. RNA transcripts yielded amplified TCR beta CDR3 regions. A first-round RT-PCR of the TCR CDR3 used the HTBI primer set. TCRdb processed the multiplex PCR reads anew with MiXCR; each CDR3 protein has one entry. The sample records about 560,000 distinct CDR3 sequences, around 17% being singletons. These data are taken from a study of T cells in Graves' hyperthyroidism and ophthalmopathy. Study details: Staff took peripheral blood when the initial diagnosis was made, before any treatment began. The study, taken as a whole, reports: From stable hyperthyroidism, ophthalmopathy was separated by a 13 V-J model. Blood shared most expanded thyroid clonotypes above 0.001.

The CDR3 is 12 amino acids. Germline CDR1 SGDLS, CDR2 YYNGEE. The germline V and J ends were trimmed by 6 bases and 9 bases, with 13 bases remaining between them. PBMCs were sourced from roughly 9.1 ml fresh peripheral blood. Sequencing was carried out using blood. This receptor was obtained from a woman younger than 30 with Graves' hyperthyroidism. The chain employs TRBV9 and TRBJ2-4; possible D gene TRBD1, 6 bases. The CDR3 sequence: CASNVDSGIQYF. In nucleotides, the CDR3 is TGTGCCAGCAACGTGGACAGTGGCATTCAGTACTTC.